These T cell receptor beta chains were read from a single sample in a study of OX40 agonist ivuxolimab in advanced cancers. The table came from immunoSEQ multiplex PCR; TCRdb's copy has only in-frame clones and leaves some out. The data show about 50,000 clones, just under 95% seen once. Sequencing used CD4+ or CD8+ T cells sorted from blood, obtained in a trial of the OX40 agonist ivuxolimab. All receptors derive from an adult with an advanced solid tumor such as melanoma, head and neck, liver or kidney cancer. Each CDR3 is given with its conserved first and last residue. Fields, in order: V gene, clone size, J gene, D gene, CDR3 DNA, CDR3 protein. The D gene is left open where the match is weak. Clone size appears in some rows only: once, few, many, or a class for an expanded clone.

v_call: TRBV4-1
clone_size: NA
j_call: TRBJ1-5
d_call: NA
cdr3_nt: TGCGCCAGCAGCCAAGGGCAGAGCAATCAGCCCCAGCATTTT
cdr3_aa: CASSQGQSNQPQHF

v_call: TRBV28
clone_size: NA
j_call: TRBJ1-1
d_call: NA
cdr3_nt: TGTGCCAGCAGTTTATTCAACACTGAAGCTTTCTTT
cdr3_aa: CASSLFNTEAFF

v_call: TRBV29-1
clone_size: NA
j_call: TRBJ2-7
d_call: NA
cdr3_nt: TGCAGCGTTCGGGACGGCCTTTCCTACGAGCAGTACTTC
cdr3_aa: CSVRDGLSYEQYF

v_call: TRBV14
clone_size: NA
j_call: TRBJ2-1
d_call: NA
cdr3_nt: TGTGCCAGCAGCCACTCGGATGAGCAGTTCTTC
cdr3_aa: CASSHSDEQFF

v_call: TRBV6-5
clone_size: NA
j_call: TRBJ1-1
d_call: NA
cdr3_nt: TGTGCCAGCAGAAGTGGACAGCTTGAAGCTTTCTTT
cdr3_aa: CASRSGQLEAFF

v_call: TRBV25-1
clone_size: NA
j_call: TRBJ2-2
d_call: NA
cdr3_nt: TGTGCCAGCAGTGAATGGGTCGGGGAGCTGTTTTTT
cdr3_aa: CASSEWVGELFF

v_call: TRBV6-6
clone_size: NA
j_call: TRBJ2-5
d_call: TRBD2
cdr3_nt: TGTGCCAGCAGGCCGGGACTAGCGCAGCAAGAGACCCAGTACTTC
cdr3_aa: CASRPGLAQQETQYF

v_call: TRBV25-1
clone_size: NA
j_call: TRBJ2-7
d_call: NA
cdr3_nt: TGTGCCAGCAGTCAAGAGAGGCCACTTGGACCCTACGAGCAGTACTTC
cdr3_aa: CASSQERPLGPYEQYF

v_call: TRBV27
clone_size: NA
j_call: TRBJ1-4
d_call: NA
cdr3_nt: TGTGCCAGCAGTGAGGGGGGCTTGGGCACTAATGAAAAACTGTTTTTT
cdr3_aa: CASSEGGLGTNEKLFF

v_call: TRBV11-2
clone_size: few
j_call: TRBJ1-1
d_call: NA
cdr3_nt: TGTGCCAGCAGCTTAGGATCAGGTACTGAAGCTTTCTTT
cdr3_aa: CASSLGSGTEAFF

v_call: TRBV5-6
clone_size: NA
j_call: TRBJ1-1
d_call: TRBD1
cdr3_nt: TGTGCCAGCAGCTTGACGCAGGGGGCAGCGAACACTGAAGCTTTCTTT
cdr3_aa: CASSLTQGAANTEAFF

v_call: TRBV28
clone_size: NA
j_call: TRBJ2-7
d_call: NA
cdr3_nt: TGTGCCAGCAGTCCAGGGAGCTCCTACGAGCAGTACTTC
cdr3_aa: CASSPGSSYEQYF

v_call: TRBV7-6
clone_size: NA
j_call: TRBJ2-2
d_call: NA
cdr3_nt: TGTGCCAGCGGAGAGTTCACCGGGGAGCTGTTTTTT
cdr3_aa: CASGEFTGELFF

v_call: TRBV18
clone_size: once
j_call: TRBJ2-3
d_call: NA
cdr3_nt: TGTGCCAGCTCACCACCCAGGACAGATACGCAGTATTTT
cdr3_aa: CASSPPRTDTQYF

v_call: TRBV7-6
clone_size: NA
j_call: TRBJ2-3
d_call: NA
cdr3_nt: TGTGCCAGCAGCCCGAGGCCGGGCACAGATACGCAGTATTTT
cdr3_aa: CASSPRPGTDTQYF

v_call: TRBV6-1
clone_size: NA
j_call: TRBJ2-1
d_call: NA
cdr3_nt: TGTGCCAGCAGTGGCCGGACAGTATACAATGAGCAGTTCTTC
cdr3_aa: CASSGRTVYNEQFF

v_call: TRBV5-3
clone_size: NA
j_call: TRBJ2-7
d_call: TRBD2
cdr3_nt: TGTGCCAGAAGCCTGGGGGGGTGGCAGGACTTCTACGAGCAGTACTTC
cdr3_aa: CARSLGGWQDFYEQYF